These 20 T cell receptor beta chains originate from one sample sequenced in a study of cytomegalovirus exposure and HLA in healthy donors. PCR involved 60 Vbeta and 13 Jbeta primers. Profiled with immunoSEQ multiplex PCR; TCRdb holds only in-frame clones, not every one. The data show under 85,000 clones, about 79% seen once. Sample: PBMCs. Source of these receptors: a man aged 40-50 years in good health and CMV-seronegative.

The genes are TRBV4-1 and TRBJ1-5; D may be TRBD1 (6 bases). The germline V gene has CDR1 MGHRA and CDR2 YSYEKL. V dropped 4 bases and J dropped 6 bases, with 19 bases sitting between them. This CDR3 contains 16 residues. DNA of the CDR3: TGCGCCAGCAGCCTCCAACGCCGGGGGGGCGGTCAGCCCCAGCATTTT. The encoded protein is CASSLQRRGGGQPQHF.

This clone came up a few times. The chain couples TRBV9 to TRBJ2-1; 12 bases are shared with TRBD2. The CDR3 has 15 amino acids. Germline loops: CDR1 SGDLS, CDR2 YYNGEE. The V and J ends lost 4 bases and 7 bases, in that order; junction bases with no gene match: 6. The CDR3: CASSPSGRDGNEQFF. CDR3 nucleotides: TGTGCCAGCAGCCCTAGCGGGAGGGACGGGAATGAGCAGTTCTTC. Full variable domain (missing parts from reference TRBV9 and TRBJ2-1): DSGVTQTPKHLITATGQRVTLRCSPRSGDLSVYWYQQSLDQGLQFLIQYYNGEERAKGNILERFSAQQFPDLHSELNLSSLELGDSALYFCASSPSGRDGNEQFFGPGTRLTVL.

V gene TRBV11-2 combines with J gene TRBJ2-7, with D perhaps matching TRBD1 (8 bases). The CDR3 has 16 residues. The V gene's germline CDR1 is SGHAT and CDR2 FQNNGV. Deletions cut 5 bases from V and 1 base from J, with 18 bases between. CDR3 coding DNA: TGTGCCAGCAGCGACACAGGGGGGGGTAGGTCCTACGAGCAGTACTTC. Translated: CASSDTGGGRSYEQYF.

This sequence joins TRBV27 and TRBJ2-5; the D gene is possibly TRBD2 (5 bases). CDR1 and CDR2 (germline): MNHEY, SMNVEV (reference sequence). The CDR3 is 13 amino acids. V was shortened by 3 bases and J by 4 bases, with 9 bases between the two germline ends. DNA of the CDR3: TGTGCCAGCAGTTTCCTAGCTTCAGAGACCCAGTACTTC. Amino acid sequence: CASSFLASETQYF.

This clone has just one count. V gene TRBV10-1 combines with J gene TRBJ1-1; no definite D call. Trimming removed 5 bases from V and 4 bases from J, with 17 bases in between. There are 15 residues in the CDR3. Germline V lookup: CDR1 WNHNN, CDR2 SYGVQD (reference sequence). CDR3: CASSTGLPATTEAFF. DNA of the CDR3: TGCGCCAGCAGTACGGGTCTGCCAGCGACCACTGAAGCTTTCTTT.

The V call is TRBV6-1, the J call TRBJ1-1; tentative D call: TRBD1 (5 bases). The ends were cut back, 5 bases at V and 3 bases at J, with 16 bases in the middle. The CDR3 is 15 amino acids. Germline assignment: CDR1 MNHNS and CDR2 SASEGT. The CDR3 DNA reads TGTGCCAGCAGTCGACTCAAGGGGAAGGACACTGAAGCTTTCTTT. Translated: CASSRLKGKDTEAFF.

The rearrangement links TRBV5-1 to TRBJ2-1; possibly TRBD1 for D (6 bases). The CDR3 is made up of 14 amino acids. Trimming left V 4 bases short and J 6 bases short, with 14 bases between. Germline V gene data show CDR1 as SGHRS and CDR2 as YFSETQ. CDR3 sequence: CASSPRIGGNEQFF. The CDR3 DNA sequence: TGCGCCAGCAGCCCGCGTATAGGGGGCAATGAGCAGTTCTTC.

A single count supports this clone. V usage is TRBV5-1 and J usage is TRBJ1-1; TRBD1 agrees at 12 bases. This CDR3 comprises 15 residues. After removal of 7 bases from V and 0 bases from J, the junction contained 4 bases not matched to a gene. Germline loops: CDR1 SGHRS, CDR2 YFSETQ. CDR3 protein: CASPGQGALNTEAFF. CDR3 in DNA: TGCGCCAGCCCGGGACAGGGGGCCTTGAACACTGAAGCTTTCTTT.

The V gene is TRBV19, the J gene TRBJ2-7; TRBD1 is a possible D gene (6 bases). CDR3 length equals 12 residues. V was pared by 1 base and J by 13 bases, with 14 bases between. Germline CDR1 and CDR2: LNHDA and SQIVND (reference sequence). CDR3 protein: CASSIGRTALYF. The CDR3 region has the DNA TGTGCCAGTAGTATAGGGAGGACAGCACTTTACTTC.

The chain joins TRBV15 to TRBJ1-1, with 12 nucleotides matching TRBD1. V shed 5 bases, J shed 4 bases, and the junction held 8 bases outside the gene matches. Looked up from germline, CDR1 is LNHNV and CDR2 is YYDKDF (reference sequence). The CDR3 totals 16 residues. The CDR3 nucleotides read TGTGCCACCAGCGTCTGGGGACAGGGGGCTTTCACTGAAGCTTTCTTT. Translating it yields CATSVWGQGAFTEAFF.

This clone came up a few times. This rearrangement joins TRBV5-1 to TRBJ2-1, with D perhaps matching TRBD2 (5 bases). CDR1 and CDR2 from the germline V gene are SGHRS and YFSETQ. This CDR3 is 14 amino acids long. V was trimmed by 4 bases and J by 3 bases, leaving 11 bases between them. CDR3 nucleotide sequence: TGCGCCAGCAGCGGAGCGGAGATCTACAATGAGCAGTTCTTC. Its translation is CASSGAEIYNEQFF.

The rearrangement uses TRBV5-1 and TRBJ1-1; TRBD1 aligns across 7 bases. CDR3 length equals 14 residues. Germline CDR1 reads SGHRS; CDR2 reads YFSETQ. The trim removed 1 base at V and 5 bases at J, leaving 5 bases unmatched. The chain's CDR3 is CASSLYTGDTEAFF. The CDR3, as DNA: TGCGCCAGCAGCTTGTATACAGGGGATACTGAAGCTTTCTTT.

The V and J genes are TRBV5-1 and TRBJ1-4; D possibly corresponds to TRBD1 (6 bases). The CDR3 spans 14 residues. Germline lookup yields CDR1 SGHRS and CDR2 YFSETQ. Trimming shortened V by 4 bases and J by 2 bases, and 9 bases separated the two germline ends. The CDR3 region is CASSTRGTNEKLFF. The CDR3 nucleotides are TGCGCCAGCAGCACCAGGGGCACTAATGAAAAACTGTTTTTT.

The rearrangement links TRBV28 to TRBJ1-5; 7 bases line up with TRBD1. Unmatched junction bases numbered 8, after V lost 6 bases and J lost 0 bases. Per the germline V gene, CDR1 is MDHEN and CDR2 is SYDVKM. CDR3 size: 16 residues. The CDR3 DNA follows: TGTGCCAGCAGGGAGACAGGGACGTATAGCAATCAGCCCCAGCATTTT. Translating gives CASRETGTYSNQPQHF.

This clone has a handful of counts. V usage is TRBV7-9 and J usage is TRBJ1-2, with TRBD1 matching 9 bases. The trim removed 2 bases at V and 10 bases at J, leaving 2 bases unmatched. CDR3 length: 12 residues. The germline gives CDR1 SEHNR, CDR2 FQNEAQ (reference sequence). CDR3 residues: CASSLNRGLYTF. CDR3 nucleotide sequence: TGTGCCAGCAGCTTAAACAGGGGGCTCTACACCTTC.

The genes are TRBV19 and TRBJ2-1, with 9 bases identical to TRBD2. CDR1 and CDR2 (germline): LNHDA, SQIVND (reference sequence). The CDR3 runs to 15 residues. Trimming at V came to 6 bases and at J to 6 bases, leaving 9 bases not matched to a gene. The CDR3 DNA reads TGTGCCAGTAGATCGGCGGGAGGGCCTTCCAATGAGCAGTTCTTC. Protein: CASRSAGGPSNEQFF.

This chain connects TRBV9 to TRBJ2-2; no clear D. Germline V CDR1 and CDR2: SGDLS, YYNGEE. Trimming shortened V by 3 bases and J by 0 bases, and 3 bases separated the two germline ends. The CDR3 is 13 amino acids. CDR3 coding DNA: TGTGCCAGCAGCGGAGCGAACACCGGGGAGCTGTTTTTT. As protein: CASSGANTGELFF.

This clone showed up just once. This rearrangement joins TRBV19 to TRBJ1-5; 9 bases match TRBD1. J lost 2 bases, V lost 8 bases, and 1 base had no gene match. CDR3 length equals 13 residues. Per germline, CDR1 LNHDA and CDR2 SQIVND (reference sequence). The CDR3 loop is CASGDRGNQPQHF. The DNA for the CDR3 is TGTGCCAGTGGGGACAGGGGCAATCAGCCCCAGCATTTT.

The rearrangement uses TRBV21-1 and TRBJ2-2; the D segment call TRBD1 is taken from the table without a DNA check. TRBV21-1 is shown as a pseudogene. This CDR3 is built from 16 residues. The CDR3 DNA reads as TGTGCCAGCGGAAAAAAGGACAGCAAGAACACCGGGGAGCTGTTTTTT. Protein: CASGKKDSKNTGELFF.

This clone appeared once. The chain joins TRBV11-2 to TRBJ1-1; D may be TRBD1 (5 bases). Trimming cost V 0 bases and J 0 bases, with 11 bases left between them. Germline V gives CDR1 SGHAT, CDR2 FQNNGV. The CDR3 is 16 amino acids. CDR3 protein: CASSLEEGRLNTEAFF. The CDR3 DNA reads as TGTGCCAGCAGCTTAGAGGAGGGGCGGTTGAACACTGAAGCTTTCTTT.